The following is a TCR beta chain sequence with its context. What it recognizes is unknown. Time point: pre-reinfection, 55 to 20 weeks before reinfection detection. Sorted cells were sequenced directly ex vivo without any in vitro expansion. People who inject drugs from Montreal's HEPCO study were the donors. The data are from a study of memory CD8 T cells in hepatitis C reinfection. The wider study: Reinfection meant HCV RNA positivity after two negatives ≥60 days apart. Study-wide results and limits: Only a handful of donors prevented definitive conclusions about public clonotypes.

Produced via immunoSEQ multiplex PCR; TCRdb's table is partial and in-frame only. The table includes 50,000 or so clones, around 92% detected once. The sequencing input was naive CD8+ T cells sorted from blood. The TCR originated in a man aged 18 to 35 with hepatitis C virus infection.

CDR3 loop: CASSLSPGSNNEQFF. CDR3 DNA sequence: TGTGCCAGCAGTTTATCGCCGGGGTCCAACAATGAGCAGTTCTTC. The chain has TRBV27 and TRBJ2-1; TRBD2 might be the D (5 bases). Germline V lookup: CDR1 MNHEY, CDR2 SMNVEV (reference sequence). The CDR3 loop spans 15 amino acids. Trimming removed 0 bases from V and 5 bases from J, with 11 bases in between.